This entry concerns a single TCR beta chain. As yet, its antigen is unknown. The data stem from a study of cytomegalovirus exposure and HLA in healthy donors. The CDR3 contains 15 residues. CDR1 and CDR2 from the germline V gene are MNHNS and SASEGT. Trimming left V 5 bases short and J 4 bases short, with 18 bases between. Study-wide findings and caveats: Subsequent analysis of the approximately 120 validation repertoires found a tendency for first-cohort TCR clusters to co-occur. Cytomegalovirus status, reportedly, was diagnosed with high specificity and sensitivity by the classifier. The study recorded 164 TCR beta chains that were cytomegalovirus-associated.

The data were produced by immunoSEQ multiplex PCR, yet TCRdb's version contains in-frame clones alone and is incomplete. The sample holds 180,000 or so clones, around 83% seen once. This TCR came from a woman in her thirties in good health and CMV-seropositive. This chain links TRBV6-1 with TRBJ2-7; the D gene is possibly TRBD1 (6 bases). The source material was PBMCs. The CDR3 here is CASSIKTGIVYEQYF. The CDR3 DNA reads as TGTGCCAGCAGTATAAAGACAGGAATTGTTTACGAGCAGTACTTC.